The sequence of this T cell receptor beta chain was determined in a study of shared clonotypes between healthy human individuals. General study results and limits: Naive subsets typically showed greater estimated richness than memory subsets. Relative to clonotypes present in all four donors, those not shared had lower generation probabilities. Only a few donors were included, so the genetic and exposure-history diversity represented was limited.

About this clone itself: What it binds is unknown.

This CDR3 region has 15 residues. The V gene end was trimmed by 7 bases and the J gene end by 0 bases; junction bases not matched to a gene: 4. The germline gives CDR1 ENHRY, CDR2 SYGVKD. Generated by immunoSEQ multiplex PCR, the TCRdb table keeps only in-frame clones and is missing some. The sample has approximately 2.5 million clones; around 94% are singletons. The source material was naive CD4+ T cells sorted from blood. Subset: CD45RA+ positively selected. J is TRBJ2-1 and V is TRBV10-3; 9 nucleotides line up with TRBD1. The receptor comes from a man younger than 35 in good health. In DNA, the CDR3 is TGTGCCATCACCACGACAGGGGGCTCCTACAATGAGCAGTTCTTC. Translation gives CAITTTGGSYNEQFF.